This TCR beta chain was observed in a study of beta chain features in type 1 diabetes. Whole-study results and caveats: More deletions and fewer insertions at VDJ junctions were seen in type 1 diabetes patients. People with Type 1 diabetes carried modestly yet significantly shorter TCRB CDR3s in all four CD4+ subsets.

Expressed TCRB transcripts were sequenced, since all the RNA that had been isolated was reverse transcribed. Clones were sequenced by immunoSEQ multiplex PCR, and TCRdb holds only the in-frame ones, with some missing. The table shows fewer than 900,000 clones, with under 20% occurring only once. This clone occurred a few times. Its antigen is as yet unknown. The authors took one heparinised blood draw, averaging about 116 mL, from each donor. Researchers reported sorting CD4+ naive, central memory, regulatory and stem cell-like memory cells via CD45RO/CCR7/CD25/CD127/CD95/CD27. The CDR3 is 12 amino acids. Germline CDR1 reads LGHNA; CDR2 reads YNFKEQ. Trimming took 8 bases from V and 1 from J, leaving 6 bases between them.

The source of this sequence is a woman aged 18-30 years in good health. The rearrangement joins TRBV4-2 to TRBJ1-3; D is uncertain. The sample consisted of naive CD4+ T cells from blood. CDR3 DNA: TGTGCCAGCGGTAGGTCTGGAAACACCATATATTTT. Amino acids: CASGRSGNTIYF.